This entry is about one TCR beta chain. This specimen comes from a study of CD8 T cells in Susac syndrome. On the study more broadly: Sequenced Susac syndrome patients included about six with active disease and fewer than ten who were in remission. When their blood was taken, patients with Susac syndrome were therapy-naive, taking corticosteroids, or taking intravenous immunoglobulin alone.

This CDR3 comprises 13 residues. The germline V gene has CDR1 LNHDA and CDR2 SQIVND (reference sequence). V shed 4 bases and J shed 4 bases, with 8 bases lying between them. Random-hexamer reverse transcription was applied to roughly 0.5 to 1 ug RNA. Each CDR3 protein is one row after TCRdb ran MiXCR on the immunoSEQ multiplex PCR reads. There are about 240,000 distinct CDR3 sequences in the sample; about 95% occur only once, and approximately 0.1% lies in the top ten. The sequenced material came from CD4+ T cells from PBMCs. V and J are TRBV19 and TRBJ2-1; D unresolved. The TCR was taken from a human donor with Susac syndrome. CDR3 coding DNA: TGTGCCAGTAGTACGTGGGGATACAATGAGCAGTTCTTC. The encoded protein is CASSTWGYNEQFF.